These T cell receptor beta chains were read from a single sample in a study of OX40 agonist ivuxolimab in advanced cancers. Libraries were prepared by immunoSEQ multiplex PCR; TCRdb keeps only in-frame clonotypes and omits some of them. The sample carries about 99,000 clones, approximately 94% recorded once. The sample here was CD4+ or CD8+ T cells sorted from blood, taken in a trial of the OX40 agonist ivuxolimab. The receptors here all came from an adult with an advanced solid tumor such as melanoma, head and neck, liver or kidney cancer. Both conserved end residues are part of each CDR3. D genes are given only for firm matches. Part of the rows lack a size; the others show once, few, many or a class for expanded clones.

18	TRBV19	TRBD2	TRBJ2-5	once	CASSIVLAGGQDQETQYF	TGTGCCAGTAGTATTGTCCTAGCGGGGGGGCAGGATCAAGAGACCCAGTACTTC
16	TRBV27	.	TRBJ2-7	.	CASTDRTGVPSYEQYF	TGTGCCAGCACCGACCGAACAGGTGTACCCTCCTACGAGCAGTACTTC
13	TRBV6-4	.	TRBJ1-1	once	CASSTDMNTEAFF	TGTGCCAGCAGTACAGACATGAACACTGAAGCTTTCTTT
14	TRBV10-3	TRBD1	TRBJ2-7	.	CAISLQGASYEQYF	TGTGCCATCAGCCTACAGGGGGCAAGTTACGAGCAGTACTTC
15	TRBV10-3	TRBD1	TRBJ1-6	.	CAISPGTALNSPLHF	TGTGCCATCAGTCCGGGGACAGCTCTAAATTCACCCCTCCACTTT
16	TRBV9	.	TRBJ2-5	.	CASSPGQGAGQETQYF	TGTGCCAGCAGCCCGGGGCAGGGCGCCGGCCAAGAGACCCAGTACTTC
12	TRBV7-2	.	TRBJ1-3	.	CASSSQGDTIYF	TGTGCCAGCAGCTCCCAGGGAGACACCATATATTTT
14	TRBV16	.	TRBJ1-1	.	CASSLGRALTEAFF	TGTGCCAGCAGCCTGGGGAGGGCTCTCACTGAAGCTTTCTTT
15	TRBV30	TRBD2	TRBJ2-3	.	CAWTRASGRVDTQYF	TGTGCCTGGACTAGAGCTAGCGGGAGGGTAGATACGCAGTATTTT
12	TRBV5-1	.	TRBJ2-7	.	CASSLAREQQYF	TGCGCCAGCAGCTTGGCCAGGGAACAGCAGTACTTC
15	TRBV18	.	TRBJ2-7	.	CASSPFEAGDYEQYF	TGTGCCAGCTCACCTTTTGAGGCAGGGGACTACGAGCAGTACTTC
14	TRBV2	.	TRBJ2-5	.	CASSPQRSQETQYF	TGTGCCAGCAGTCCCCAGCGGAGCCAAGAGACCCAGTACTTC
16	TRBV2	.	TRBJ2-6	once	CASSEDGSSGANVLTF	TGTGCCAGCAGTGAAGACGGTAGCTCTGGGGCCAACGTCCTGACTTTC
14	TRBV19	TRBD1	TRBJ2-7	once	CASSIGQGVYEQYF	TGTGCCAGTAGTATAGGACAGGGGGTCTACGAGCAGTACTTC
15	TRBV2	.	TRBJ1-5	.	CASTWRQAFNQPQHF	TGTGCCAGCACATGGAGACAGGCCTTCAATCAGCCCCAGCATTTT
16	TRBV27	TRBD1	TRBJ1-1	.	CASSLAPYRGNTEAFF	TGTGCCAGCAGTTTAGCCCCCTACAGGGGCAACACTGAAGCTTTCTTT
15	TRBV11-2	TRBD2	TRBJ2-7	.	CASSLDASGPFKQYF	TGTGCCAGCAGCTTAGATGCTAGCGGTCCTTTTAAGCAGTACTTC
16	TRBV5-1	.	TRBJ2-1	.	CASSLDGPPLSNEQFF	TGCGCCAGCAGCTTGGACGGGCCCCCCCTCTCCAATGAGCAGTTCTTC
16	TRBV19	.	TRBJ2-4	.	CASSMGSHSAKNIQYF	TGTGCCAGTAGTATGGGCAGCCATTCCGCCAAAAACATTCAGTACTTC
13	TRBV29-1	.	TRBJ1-1	.	CSVERVFDTEAFF	TGCAGCGTTGAGAGGGTTTTCGACACTGAAGCTTTCTTT
15	TRBV5-1	.	TRBJ2-5	.	CASSLGPGHQETQYF	TGCGCCAGCAGCTTGGGGCCCGGACACCAAGAGACCCAGTACTTC
16	TRBV4-3	TRBD2	TRBJ2-7	.	CASSQIGGAGGSEQYF	TGCGCCAGCAGCCAAATTGGGGGAGCGGGCGGGAGCGAGCAGTACTTC
15	TRBV29-1	.	TRBJ1-1	.	CSVEDPPAQNTEAFF	TGCAGCGTTGAAGATCCTCCCGCCCAAAACACTGAAGCTTTCTTT